The 9 T cell receptor beta chains reported below all come from one sample, sequenced in a study of beta chain features in type 1 diabetes. What was sequenced were expressed TCRB transcripts, since all of the isolated RNA had been reverse transcribed. Clones were sequenced by immunoSEQ multiplex PCR, and TCRdb holds only the in-frame ones, with some missing. The data contain almost 250,000 clones, 14% of them singletons. Sample: naive CD4+ T cells from blood. The receptors come from a woman in her thirties or forties in good health.

This clone was picked up a small number of times. The rearrangement links TRBV18 to TRBJ2-3; 14 bases are a match to TRBD2. The CDR3 has 15 residues. The J segment lost 5 bases and the V segment lost 3 bases, leaving 1 base of the junction unmatched. From germline, CDR1 is KGHSH and CDR2 LQKENI. The DNA of the CDR3 is TGTGCCAGCTCACCTGGACTAGCGGGGGGAGATACGCAGTATTTT. Its translation: CASSPGLAGGDTQYF.

The rearrangement uses TRBV6-7 and TRBJ2-5, with 7 bases lining up with TRBD2. TRBV6-7 is identified as an open reading frame with a role that is uncertain. Trimming at V came to 4 bases and at J to 4 bases, leaving 9 bases not matched to a gene. There are 15 residues in the CDR3. CDR3 sequence reads: CASSSREGRGETQYF. The CDR3 nucleotides read TGTGCCAGCAGTTCACGCGAGGGGAGGGGAGAGACCCAGTACTTC.

This clone has just a few counts. The chain uses TRBV9 and TRBJ2-3, with 9 positions matching TRBD2. CDR1 is SGDLS and CDR2 is YYNGEE in the germline V gene. This CDR3 spans 16 amino acids. The trim removed 0 bases at V and 6 bases at J, leaving 8 bases unmatched. CDR3: CASSVVSSGGRDTQYF. CDR3 bases: TGTGCCAGCAGCGTAGTTAGTAGCGGGGGCAGGGATACGCAGTATTTT. Variable domain in full (rest from reference TRBV9 and TRBJ2-3): DSGVTQTPKHLITATGQRVTLRCSPRSGDLSVYWYQQSLDQGLQFLIQYYNGEERAKGNILERFSAQQFPDLHSELNLSSLELGDSALYFCASSVVSSGGRDTQYFGPGTRLTVL.

This clone occurred a few times. V gene TRBV5-1 combines with J gene TRBJ1-1, with D maybe TRBD1 (6 bases). Germline CDR1 SGHRS, CDR2 YFSETQ. Between the trimmed V and J ends, which lost 0 bases and 0 bases, there was a span of 18 bases. The CDR3 extends over 18 amino acids. The CDR3 protein is CASSLVPSDRIMNTEAFF. CDR3 sequence (DNA): TGCGCCAGCAGCTTGGTACCTTCGGACAGAATAATGAACACTGAAGCTTTCTTT.

This chain joins TRBV28 and TRBJ1-2, with a weak D call TRBD1 (6 bases). CDR3 length: 15 amino acids. V was pared by 6 bases and J by 4 bases, with 18 bases between. CDR1 and CDR2 (germline): MDHEN, SYDVKM. This CDR3 is CASSLPRRGAYGYTF. DNA for the CDR3: TGTGCCAGCAGCCTCCCCCGCCGGGGGGCCTATGGCTACACCTTC.

The rearrangement uses TRBV7-9 and TRBJ2-3; tentatively, D is TRBD2 (6 bases). The V gene's germline CDR1 is SEHNR and CDR2 FQNEAQ (reference sequence). This CDR3 region has 15 residues. Trimming left V 3 bases short and J 4 bases short, with 14 bases between. The CDR3 protein is CASSFGGAPSDTQYF. CDR3 coding DNA: TGTGCCAGCAGCTTCGGCGGGGCACCATCAGATACGCAGTATTTT.

The DNA of the CDR3 is TGTGCCAGCAGCTCCGGGACAGGGTCATTAAATCCGGTTCCCACCTTC. This encodes CASSSGTGSLNPVPTF. The chain couples TRBV7-9 to TRBJ1-2; 9 bases are shared with TRBD1. Germline trimming cut 4 bases from V and 13 bases from J; bases unmatched to any gene: 19. The CDR3 runs 16 residues. Germline CDR1 is SEHNR and CDR2 is FQNEAQ (reference sequence). Looking up the rest from reference TRBV7-9 and TRBJ1-2 gives the full variable domain: DTGVSQNPRHKITKRGQNVTFRCDPISEHNRLYWYRQTLGQGPEFLTYFQNEAQLEKSRLLSDRFSAERPKGSFSTLEIQRTEQGDSAMYLCASSSGTGSLNPVPTFGSGTRLTVV.

This chain joins TRBV10-3 and TRBJ2-7, with 8 positions matching TRBD1. Germline V gene lookup returns CDR1 ENHRY and CDR2 SYGVKD. CDR3 length: 13 amino acids. The junction had 4 bases not matched to a gene; V was cut back by 9 bases and J by 0 bases. The CDR3 is CAIAGQGSYEQYF. CDR3 in DNA: TGTGCCATTGCAGGACAGGGCTCCTACGAGCAGTACTTC.

This sequence joins TRBV9 and TRBJ2-7; 7 nucleotides agree with TRBD2. Germline V lookup: CDR1 SGDLS, CDR2 YYNGEE. The CDR3 is 14 residues long. Trimming removed 4 bases from V and 6 bases from J; junction bases left unmatched: 10. CDR3 in DNA: TGTGCCAGCAGCCCCCTAAGCGGGGTCGGCGAGCAGTACTTC. It codes for CASSPLSGVGEQYF.